A single sample is the source of the 4 T cell receptor beta chains below, sequenced in a study of T cells in women clearing cervical HPV infection. This table comes from immunoSEQ multiplex PCR, and its TCRdb copy is limited to in-frame clones, with some not included. The sample data list around 33,000 clones. The sequencing sample was made of blood buffy coat. The origin of the receptors is a woman aged 18 to 75 with a cervical HPV16 infection that either progressed to CIN3+ or cleared (not recorded which).

With regard to this clone: The sequence runs out 3 residues before the end of the CDR3; the remainder is reconstructed from the germline J gene. The V and J genes are TRBV18 and TRBJ2-7; D is undetermined. Trimming pared 2 bases from V and 3 bases from J, leaving 8 bases between. From germline, CDR1 is KGHSH and CDR2 LQKENI. This CDR3 has 13 amino acids. The CDR3 sequence is CASSPSLDYEQYF. The sequenced CDR3 bases are TGTGCCAGCTCACCATCACTTGACTACGAG.

Points on this clone: The observed sequence ends 3 residues before the CDR3 terminus, with the missing tail filled in from the germline J gene. The genes are TRBV6-4 and TRBJ2-1, with TRBD1 identical over 10 bases. The CDR3 has 16 residues. Trimming took 5 bases from V and 6 from J; bases not matched to a gene: 10. CDR1 MRHNA and CDR2 SNTAGT come from the germline V gene. The CDR3 protein is CASSISGGQGTNEQFF. CDR3 bases read: TGTGCCAGCAGTATTTCCGGGGGACAGGGGACCAATGAG.

About this clone itself: The junction differs from germline at one of its ends, possibly a read error. The CDR3 end lies 3 residues beyond the end of the read and is filled in from the germline J gene. The chain has TRBV20-1 and TRBJ1-1; D is uncertain. This CDR3 has 12 residues. Germline CDR1 and CDR2: DFQATT and SNEGSKA (reference sequence). The CDR3 spells CSARNQNTEAFF. CDR3 DNA, as far as it was read: TGCAGCGCTAGAAATCAGAACACTGAA.

With respect to this clone: The read falls 3 residues short of the CDR3 end, and the missing part is taken from the germline J gene. This sequence joins TRBV28 and TRBJ2-1; 7 bases are shared with TRBD1. The CDR3 runs to 13 residues. The V and J ends lost 6 bases and 7 bases, in that order; junction bases with no gene match: 6. Germline CDR1 is MDHEN and CDR2 is SYDVKM. The CDR3 bases that were read are TGTGCCAGCAGGACAGGGCCCCTAAATGAG. Its protein is CASRTGPLNE. The CDR3 in its entirety is CASRTGPLNEQFF.